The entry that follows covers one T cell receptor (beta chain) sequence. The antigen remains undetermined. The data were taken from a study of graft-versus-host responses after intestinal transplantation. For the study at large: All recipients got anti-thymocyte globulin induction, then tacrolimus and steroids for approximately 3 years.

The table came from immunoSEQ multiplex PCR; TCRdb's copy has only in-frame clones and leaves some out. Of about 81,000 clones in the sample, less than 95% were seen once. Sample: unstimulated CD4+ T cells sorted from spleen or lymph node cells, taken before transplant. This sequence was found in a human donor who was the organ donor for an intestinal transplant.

The CDR3: CASSPYPRDSGNTIYF. Written as DNA, the CDR3 is TGTGCCAGCAGCCCATACCCCCGGGACTCTGGAAACACCATATATTTT. The chain combines TRBV7-3 with TRBJ1-3, with D hard to call. The CDR3 contains 16 residues. Germline loops: CDR1 SGHTA, CDR2 FQGTGA. Trimming cost V 5 bases and J 0 bases, with 14 bases left between them.